This entry lists 7 T cell receptor beta chains sequenced from one sample in a study of T cell responses to AZD1222 COVID-19 vaccine. Produced via immunoSEQ multiplex PCR; TCRdb's table is partial and in-frame only. The sample has approximately 80,000 clones; 75% to 90% are singletons. Material: peripheral blood, obtained 28 days after the second AZD1222 dose. The receptors shown here come from an adult who received the AZD1222 COVID-19 vaccine.

The rearrangement joins TRBV5-6 to TRBJ2-7, with D perhaps matching TRBD1 or TRBD2 (5 bases each). Trimming took 3 bases from V and 8 from J, leaving 15 bases between them. The CDR3 sequence is 13 residues long. Germline CDR1 reads SGHDT; CDR2 reads YYEEEE. In DNA, the CDR3 is TGTGCCAGCAGCTCGGGGACCCCTAGCCAGCAGTACTTC. As protein: CASSSGTPSQQYF.

This sequence joins TRBV9 and TRBJ2-7; 12 nucleotides align to TRBD2. J was trimmed by 1 base and V by 3 bases; bases with no gene match: 5. Germline lookup yields CDR1 SGDLS and CDR2 YYNGEE. There are 16 residues in the CDR3. The CDR3 loop is CASSADGLAGSYEQYF. As DNA, the CDR3 is TGTGCCAGCAGCGCCGACGGACTAGCGGGGTCCTACGAGCAGTACTTC.

The J gene is TRBJ1-5, the V gene TRBV19; unclear D gene. CDR3 length equals 13 residues. The germline gives CDR1 LNHDA, CDR2 SQIVND (reference sequence). V lost 7 bases and J 2 bases, leaving 9 bases between the germline ends. The CDR3 region has the DNA TGTGCCAGTAATCCTACCGGCAATCAGCCCCAGCATTTT. This sequence encodes CASNPTGNQPQHF.

This sequence joins TRBV9 and TRBJ2-5; 9 bases agree with TRBD1. This CDR3 spans 15 amino acids. CDR1 and CDR2 (germline): SGDLS, YYNGEE. The V segment lost 0 bases and the J segment 2 bases; nucleotides outside the gene matches: 2. The DNA for the CDR3 is TGTGCCAGCAGCGTAGGGACAGGGGAACAAGAGACCCAGTACTTC. Translating it yields CASSVGTGEQETQYF.

This clone was seen many times. This chain links TRBV28 with TRBJ2-7; 10 bases are a match to TRBD1. Germline V gene lookup returns CDR1 MDHEN and CDR2 SYDVKM. The CDR3 extends over 15 amino acids. The V and J ends lost 4 bases and 7 bases, in that order; junction bases with no gene match: 10. The CDR3 spells CASSSPGQGGDEQYF. CDR3 in DNA: TGTGCCAGCAGTTCGCCCGGACAGGGGGGTGATGAGCAGTACTTC.

The table lists this clone with a few counts. V and J are TRBV5-1 and TRBJ2-3; D remains unclear. The germline CDR1 and CDR2 sequences are SGHRS and YFSETQ. Trimming shortened V by 2 bases and J by 6 bases, and 16 bases separated the two germline ends. The CDR3 contains 15 residues. The CDR3 loop is CASSFSRAMLDTQYF. The CDR3 bases are TGCGCCAGCAGCTTTTCTCGCGCGATGCTCGATACGCAGTATTTT.

The chain combines TRBV12-3 or TRBV12-4 with TRBJ1-5; 7 positions agree with TRBD1. The J segment lost 5 bases and the V segment lost 6 bases, leaving 1 base of the junction unmatched. The CDR3 sequence is 12 residues long. CDR3 protein: CASSDRDQPQHF. CDR3 DNA sequence: TGTGCCAGCAGCGACAGGGATCAGCCCCAGCATTTT.